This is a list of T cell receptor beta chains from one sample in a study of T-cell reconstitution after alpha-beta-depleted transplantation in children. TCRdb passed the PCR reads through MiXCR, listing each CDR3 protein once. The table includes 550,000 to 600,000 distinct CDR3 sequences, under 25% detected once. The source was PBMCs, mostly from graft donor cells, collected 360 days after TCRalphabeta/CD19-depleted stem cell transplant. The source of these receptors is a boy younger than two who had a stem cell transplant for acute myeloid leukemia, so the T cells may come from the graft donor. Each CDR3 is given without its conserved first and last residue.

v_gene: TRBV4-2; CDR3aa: ASSPTGTTSGYT
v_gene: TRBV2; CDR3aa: ASSQPGFSNQPQH
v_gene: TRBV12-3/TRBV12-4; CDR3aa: ASSPGRGNYNEQF
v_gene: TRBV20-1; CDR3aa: SAIGSEAF
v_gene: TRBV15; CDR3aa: ATSRQTPPGDIQY
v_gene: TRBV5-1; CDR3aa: ASSLTTGGELF
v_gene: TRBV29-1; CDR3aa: SVGPLLAGSEQY
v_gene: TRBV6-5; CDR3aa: ASSYSRGRMSTDTQY
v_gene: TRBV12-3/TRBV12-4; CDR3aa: ASSYGGAGQETQY
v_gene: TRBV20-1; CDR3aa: TAVGANTGELF
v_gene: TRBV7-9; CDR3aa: ASSDWGPNSPLH
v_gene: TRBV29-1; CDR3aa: SVEGGDCEAF